The rows below give T cell receptor beta chains drawn from one sample of a study of cytomegalovirus exposure and HLA in healthy donors. TCRdb's table, derived via immunoSEQ multiplex PCR, lists solely in-frame clones and lacks some. This table has some 350,000 clones, around 90% appearing once. Sample: PBMCs. The origin of the receptors is a woman between 25 and 40 years old in good health and CMV-seropositive. CDR3s include the opening cysteine and the closing phenylalanine or tryptophan. The D gene is left open where the match is weak. The size of a clone is reported for some rows only, either as once, few or many, or as a class for expanded clones.

J: TRBJ2-7; V: TRBV28; D: TRBD2; size: -; length: 14; DNA: TGTGCCAGCAGTCCACTAGCGGGAGGGTACGAGCAGTACTTC; CDR3: CASSPLAGGYEQYF
J: TRBJ2-7; V: TRBV9; D: TRBD2; size: -; length: 15; DNA: TGTGCCAGCAGCGTAGCGCCTAGCGGGAGCTACGAGCAGTACTTC; CDR3: CASSVAPSGSYEQYF
J: TRBJ2-1; V: TRBV27; D: -; size: -; length: 13; DNA: TGTGCCAGCAGTTTACGCCCCACGTATGAGCAGTTCTTC; CDR3: CASSLRPTYEQFF
J: TRBJ2-7; V: TRBV6-6; D: TRBD2; size: -; length: 13; DNA: TGTGCCAGCAGTTGGGGGGGGTCCTACGAGCAGTACTTC; CDR3: CASSWGGSYEQYF
J: TRBJ1-1; V: TRBV27; D: -; size: -; length: 13; DNA: TGTGCCAGCAGTCTACAGGTCAACACTGAAGCTTTCTTT; CDR3: CASSLQVNTEAFF
J: TRBJ1-5; V: TRBV6-5; D: TRBD1; size: -; length: 13; DNA: TGTGCCAGTGCCGACAGGGGCAATCAGCCCCAGCATTTT; CDR3: CASADRGNQPQHF
J: TRBJ1-3; V: TRBV13; D: -; size: -; length: 17; DNA: TGTGCCAGCAGCTTAATGGCCGGGACACTCTCTGGAAACACCATATATTTT; CDR3: CASSLMAGTLSGNTIYF
J: TRBJ1-2; V: TRBV28; D: -; size: -; length: 14; DNA: TGTGCCAGCAGGACCTCGGGTTCAGGGTATGGCTACACCTTC; CDR3: CASRTSGSGYGYTF
J: TRBJ1-4; V: TRBV7-2; D: -; size: -; length: 15; DNA: TGTGCCAGCAGCTTAGGATCAGGGATGGGTGAAAAACTGTTTTTT; CDR3: CASSLGSGMGEKLFF
J: TRBJ1-4; V: TRBV28; D: -; size: -; length: 12; DNA: TGTGCCAGCAGGGGGCCTGTTGAAAAACTGTTTTTT; CDR3: CASRGPVEKLFF
J: TRBJ2-7; V: TRBV7-8; D: -; size: -; length: 13; DNA: TGTGCCAGTCACGAGGGGAACTCCTACGAGCAGTACTTC; CDR3: CASHEGNSYEQYF
J: TRBJ1-2; V: TRBV30; D: TRBD1; size: -; length: 14; DNA: TGTGCCTGGAGTCTGACAGGGGGGAACTATGGCTACACCTTC; CDR3: CAWSLTGGNYGYTF
J: TRBJ1-2; V: TRBV5-8; D: -; size: -; length: 14; DNA: TGTGCCAGCAGCTTGGCTGGGGCGCAGGATGGCTACACCTTC; CDR3: CASSLAGAQDGYTF
J: TRBJ2-7; V: TRBV2; D: -; size: -; length: 13; DNA: TGTGCCAGCAGCCAGGGGGACTTCTACGAGCAGTACTTC; CDR3: CASSQGDFYEQYF
J: TRBJ1-2; V: TRBV2; D: -; size: -; length: 17; DNA: TGTGCCAGCAGTGATAATCAAGTTTCGTGGGGGGTCCATGGCTACACCTTC; CDR3: CASSDNQVSWGVHGYTF
J: TRBJ2-2; V: TRBV27; D: TRBD1; size: -; length: 16; DNA: TGTGCCAGCAGTGGTATGTCCCCCACAGGGGCCGGGGAGCTGTTTTTT; CDR3: CASSGMSPTGAGELFF
J: TRBJ2-3; V: TRBV5-1; D: -; size: -; length: 18; DNA: TGCGCCAGCAGCCCCGGGACGGGAGATTTCCTTAGCACAGATACGCAGTATTTT; CDR3: CASSPGTGDFLSTDTQYF
J: TRBJ2-1; V: TRBV7-3; D: TRBD1; size: -; length: 13; DNA: TGTGCCAGCAGCCCCTCGACAGGGCGACAGCAGTTCTTC; CDR3: CASSPSTGRQQFF
J: TRBJ2-1; V: TRBV15; D: -; size: -; length: 14; DNA: TGTGCCACCAGCAGAGATTCGAGATACAATGAGCAGTTCTTC; CDR3: CATSRDSRYNEQFF
J: TRBJ1-4; V: TRBV6-1; D: -; size: -; length: 15; DNA: TGTGCCAGCACTCAATACCGGACGGACGGAGAAAAACTGTTTTTT; CDR3: CASTQYRTDGEKLFF
J: TRBJ2-2; V: TRBV4-1; D: -; size: -; length: 12; DNA: TGCGCCAGCAGCCAAGCCCGCGGGGAGCTGTTTTTT; CDR3: CASSQARGELFF
J: TRBJ2-1; V: TRBV5-1; D: TRBD2; size: -; length: 14; DNA: TGCGCCAGCAGCTTGGACGGACTAGCAGGGACACAGTTCTTC; CDR3: CASSLDGLAGTQFF
J: TRBJ2-1; V: TRBV27; D: -; size: -; length: 13; DNA: TGTGCCAGCAGTTTATTCTCGGGAAATGAGCAGTTCTTC; CDR3: CASSLFSGNEQFF
J: TRBJ2-5; V: TRBV11-2; D: TRBD2; size: -; length: 13; DNA: TGTGCCAGCACTTTAGCGGGAGGTGAGACCCAGTACTTC; CDR3: CASTLAGGETQYF
J: TRBJ2-1; V: TRBV6-1; D: -; size: once; length: 15; DNA: TGTGCCAGCAGTGCACCACTGAGCTCCTACAATGAGCAGTTCTTC; CDR3: CASSAPLSSYNEQFF
J: TRBJ2-2; V: TRBV29-1; D: -; size: -; length: 16; DNA: TGCAGCGTTGAAGTTCCCCCACCCGACAGCACCGGGGAGCTGTTTTTT; CDR3: CSVEVPPPDSTGELFF
J: TRBJ2-7; V: TRBV6-5; D: TRBD1; size: -; length: 15; DNA: TGTGCCAGCAGTTACTCCGACAGGGCTCCCTACGAGCAGTACTTC; CDR3: CASSYSDRAPYEQYF
J: TRBJ2-2; V: TRBV6-5; D: -; size: -; length: 16; DNA: TGTGCCAGCAGTTACTCCCTAGGGAGGAACACCGGGGAGCTGTTTTTT; CDR3: CASSYSLGRNTGELFF
J: TRBJ1-4; V: TRBV7-6; D: -; size: -; length: 13; DNA: TGTGCCAGCAGCAAAGAGCTGGGGGAAAAACTGTTTTTT; CDR3: CASSKELGEKLFF
J: TRBJ2-1; V: TRBV11-1; D: -; size: few; length: 13; DNA: TGTGCCAGCAGCTCGTCTAGGTACGGTGAGCAGTTCTTC; CDR3: CASSSSRYGEQFF
J: TRBJ1-2; V: TRBV7-2; D: TRBD1; size: -; length: 15; DNA: TGTGCCAGCAGCCCCCAGGGACAGGGCCTACATGGCTACACCTTC; CDR3: CASSPQGQGLHGYTF
J: TRBJ2-7; V: TRBV28; D: -; size: -; length: 14; DNA: TGTGCCAGCAGTCAAGGGGGTCCCCTAGGCGAGCAGTACTTC; CDR3: CASSQGGPLGEQYF
J: TRBJ2-3; V: TRBV6-5; D: TRBD2; size: -; length: 15; DNA: TGTGCCAGCAGGGGACTAGTACAGGGCACAGATACGCAGTATTTT; CDR3: CASRGLVQGTDTQYF
J: TRBJ2-5; V: TRBV30; D: -; size: -; length: 12; DNA: TGTGCCTGGAGTAGGGGGACGGAGACCCAGTACTTC; CDR3: CAWSRGTETQYF
J: TRBJ2-3; V: TRBV4-3; D: -; size: -; length: 16; DNA: TGCGCCAGCAGCCAAGGTGTAGCAGACCGCACAGATACGCAGTATTTT; CDR3: CASSQGVADRTDTQYF
J: TRBJ2-7; V: TRBV6-5; D: -; size: -; length: 13; DNA: TGTGCCAGCACGGCCCAAATGGGGTACGAGCAGTACTTC; CDR3: CASTAQMGYEQYF
J: TRBJ2-7; V: TRBV28; D: TRBD1; size: once; length: 14; DNA: TGTGCCAGCAGTCCTCAGACAGGGGTCCGCGAGCAGTACTTC; CDR3: CASSPQTGVREQYF
J: TRBJ1-2; V: TRBV25-1; D: -; size: -; length: 14; DNA: TGTGCCAGCAGTCCGAGAGGGGAGGACTATGGCTACACCTTC; CDR3: CASSPRGEDYGYTF
J: TRBJ1-5; V: TRBV28; D: -; size: -; length: 13; DNA: TGTGCCAGCAGGCGTAGGAGCAATCAGCCCCAGCATTTT; CDR3: CASRRRSNQPQHF